This T cell receptor beta chain was identified during a study of a mutant IDH1 vaccine in newly diagnosed glioma. Study-wide context: The study started vaccination 4-6 weeks after radiotherapy alone, or with temozolomide cycles. Earlier care involved radiotherapy, temozolomide, or both, and the majority received both.

Time point indicated: week 35, safety follow-up. Vaccination comprised doses that each held 300 ug of mutant IDH1 20-mer peptide, plus topical imiquimod. Each tumor in the donors was a new WHO grade 3 or 4 astrocytoma, IDH1-mutant and ATRX-lost. For this clone: The antigen is unknown.

Produced via immunoSEQ multiplex PCR; TCRdb's table is partial and in-frame only. The data hold 33,000 or so clones, with around three quarters observed a single time. This TCR was sampled from a young woman with glioma. Some clones in this sample may be carry-over from other donors' samples. Source: PBMCs, taken from a glioma patient whose treatment included an IDH1 peptide vaccine.

The CDR3 coding sequence is TGTGCCTGGATAGGGTCCAGGAGGCCGAACACTGAAGCTTTCTTT. It yields the protein CAWIGSRRPNTEAFF. The chain couples TRBV30 to TRBJ1-1; D unclear. This CDR3 is 15 amino acids long. Trimming shortened V by 4 bases and J by 1 base, and 16 bases separated the two germline ends. In germline, CDR1 is GTSNPN, CDR2 SVGIG (reference sequence).